The T cell receptor beta chain described here comes from a study of cytomegalovirus exposure and HLA in healthy donors. General observations from the study: By HLA locus, TCR association rates varied in a later analysis, with DRB1 showing the most and HLA-C the fewest.

As regards this clone: Its cognate antigen is unknown.

This PCR relied on a set of 60 Vbeta primers and 13 Jbeta primers. Clones were read by immunoSEQ multiplex PCR, and TCRdb kept only the in-frame ones, dropping some. The sample yields approximately 220,000 clones, approximately 82% seen once. Germline V gene lookup returns CDR1 SGHTA and CDR2 FQGTGA. The CDR3 is 16 residues long. Trimming cost V 0 bases and J 6 bases, with 15 bases left between them. Material for sequencing was PBMCs. The chain uses TRBV7-3 and TRBJ2-1; TRBD2 might be the D (6 bases). This receptor was obtained from a man younger than 35 in good health and CMV-seronegative. Here the CDR3 DNA reads TGTGCCAGCAGCTTAACCCCGGGGTCCGGGGGCAATGAGCAGTTCTTC. Protein product: CASSLTPGSGGNEQFF.